This TCR beta chain was observed in a study of blood T cells in healthy people across ages (dated by TCRdb to the mid-2010s). The study in broad terms: In model experiments, template switching captured roughly one uniquely barcoded TCR beta cDNA molecule for every two T cells. Donors were grouped into four age groups: young (average approximately 15 years), middle-aged (roughly 38), aged (around 60) and long-lived (approximately 82). Age-related changes in TCR beta repertoire diversity were measured in the study by deep sequencing normalized with unique cDNA molecular identifiers. Donors of different ages were randomly distributed across sequencing lanes to avoid experimental bias. The study analyzed two additional independent replicas of 1 million unique cDNA reads from the same blood draw for two donors, one aged 18 to 29 and one aged 80 or older.

V is shortened by 2 bases, J by 3 bases, and the region joining them spans 8 bases. The CDR3 runs 13 residues from the cysteine to the phenylalanine. The kept DNA is CDR3 alone, 39 bases in frame from the first base. Sequences DFQATT (CDR1) and SNEGSKA (CDR2) are obtained from the germline V gene (reference sequence). This clonotype has a handful of counts. Its recognized antigen is unknown. Base-call qualities are not available, and no considerably larger clone is one nucleotide away. What the work shows at the level of the full study, not this receptor alone: Observed TCR beta diversity per million T cells fell roughly linearly with age, and a significant reduction was already apparent by age about 43. There was a strong correlation between observed TCR beta diversity and the percentage of naive T cells measured by flow cytometry. Estimates of total diversity based on one million sequenced T cells were considered lower bounds and underestimates. Because donor CMV infection status was unknown, age-related changes in expanded clonotypes were potentially confounded. Bulk unsorted PBMC profiling prevented conclusive comparison of naive and antigen-experienced compartments. The long-lived group showed more naive CD4+ T cells, fewer expanded clones and increased TCR diversity than the aged group, suggesting age selection.

Systemically healthy Caucasian individuals from Russia, around 39 in total and aged about 6 to 90 years, were included as donors. Around 10 milliliters of peripheral blood were collected from each donor into EDTA-treated Vacutainer tubes. Ficoll-Paque density-gradient centrifugation was used to isolate PBMCs, with at least 7 million per sample. Trizol reagent was used to extract total RNA from the PBMCs, yielding at least 6 micrograms per sample. The percentages of naive CD45RAhigh/CD27high T cells were determined by flow cytometry on a PBMC aliquot from every donor. To prepare the library, 5' RACE was applied. The data were produced on an Illumina HiSeq 2500. A second roughly 6 to 12 cycle PCR used a sample-barcoded 5' primer and a J-beta primer mix. A unique molecular identifier was introduced onto each TCR beta cDNA molecule by a template-switch 5' adaptor carrying 12 random nucleotides. Each sample yielded at least 2.5 million CDR3-containing paired-end reads. The Mint cDNA synthesis kit, primed by a TRBC-specific oligonucleotide, was used to synthesize first-strand cDNA from all RNA. Following uracil-DNA glycosylase treatment, a first 18-cycle PCR with universal primers M1SS and BC2_uni_R was performed on all cDNA. The authors processed their data as follows. Normalization of each sample was performed by random selection of 1 million high-quality reads, each carrying a distinct molecular identifier. Instead of being binned into consensus sequences, reads with shared molecular identifiers were discarded. MiTCR, with a Q25 quality threshold and the strictest error-elimination algorithm, was used for CDR3 identification, clonotype clustering and error correction. Lower-bound total TCR beta diversity was estimated with a nonparametric unseen species model using Euler transformation. TCRdb reworked the public reads: Q25 trimming with fastp, MiXCR clone assembly, productive beta chains retained. Each CDR3 protein gets just one entry, which takes the most common genes and DNA from the rows behind it. The authors' filters were not applied to this entry. The sample profile shows some 1,500,000 distinct CDR3 sequences; less than 45% of them were found once. In total, the top ten clones hold more than 4% of the sample.

The receptor comes from a woman aged 18-29 years in good health. The chain employs TRBV20-1 and TRBJ1-5; TRBD1 might be the D gene, on 6 matching bases. Source material: blood. At the DNA level, the sequence is TGCAGTGCTAGAAGGACAGTCAATCAGCCCCAGCATTTT. Translated, this gives CSARRTVNQPQHF.